Listed below are T cell receptor beta chains from one sample, sequenced in a study of CD8+ T cells in alopecia areata. Assay: immunoSEQ multiplex PCR; the TCRdb copy retains only in-frame clones and omits some. The data show roughly 250,000 clones, 65% to 70% seen once. The sequenced sample was CD4+ T cells sorted from blood, obtained at week 0. These TCRs come from a human donor with alopecia areata. Each CDR3 is given with its conserved first and last residue. The D gene is left open where the match is weak. A clone size is listed for some rows: how often the clone was seen (once, few, many), or a class if it is expanded.

J gene: TRBJ1-1; clone size: once; D gene: .; V gene: TRBV30; CDR3 protein: CAGMNTEAFF; CDR3 DNA: TGTGCCGGAATGAACACTGAAGCTTTCTTT
J gene: TRBJ2-3; clone size: .; D gene: .; V gene: TRBV6-1; CDR3 protein: CASSSGLSDTQYF; CDR3 DNA: TGTGCCAGCAGTTCCGGACTGTCAGATACGCAGTATTTT
J gene: TRBJ1-6; clone size: .; D gene: TRBD1; V gene: TRBV27; CDR3 protein: CASSIQGAGSPLHF; CDR3 DNA: TGTGCCAGCAGTATACAGGGGGCGGGTTCACCCCTCCACTTT
J gene: TRBJ1-1; clone size: few; D gene: TRBD1; V gene: TRBV29-1; CDR3 protein: CSSGGDRNTEAFF; CDR3 DNA: TGCAGCTCCGGGGGGGACAGGAACACTGAAGCTTTCTTT
J gene: TRBJ1-2; clone size: .; D gene: TRBD1; V gene: TRBV30; CDR3 protein: CAWTQDRVSAGYTF; CDR3 DNA: TGTGCCTGGACTCAGGACAGGGTGTCTGCTGGCTACACCTTC
J gene: TRBJ1-2; clone size: .; D gene: .; V gene: TRBV29-1; CDR3 protein: CSVGWQGNNYGYTF; CDR3 DNA: TGCAGCGTTGGATGGCAGGGCAATAACTATGGCTACACCTTC
J gene: TRBJ2-7; clone size: .; D gene: .; V gene: TRBV21-1; CDR3 protein: CASSNRQFSSYEQYF; CDR3 DNA: TGTGCCAGCAGCAACAGGCAGTTCAGCTCCTACGAGCAGTACTTC
J gene: TRBJ2-7; clone size: .; D gene: .; V gene: TRBV29-1; CDR3 protein: CSVVVVYEQYF; CDR3 DNA: TGCAGCGTTGTTGTAGTCTACGAGCAGTACTTC
J gene: TRBJ2-5; clone size: few; D gene: .; V gene: TRBV29-1; CDR3 protein: CSVGQVLTKETQYF; CDR3 DNA: TGCAGCGTTGGACAGGTATTAACGAAAGAGACCCAGTACTTC
J gene: TRBJ2-7; clone size: once; D gene: .; V gene: TRBV5-6; CDR3 protein: CASSLVGTGTYEQYF; CDR3 DNA: TGTGCCAGCAGCCTGGTCGGGACGGGGACCTACGAGCAGTACTTC
J gene: TRBJ2-3; clone size: few; D gene: TRBD2; V gene: TRBV13; CDR3 protein: CASSLGATSGGLPDTQYF; CDR3 DNA: TGTGCCAGCAGCTTAGGCGCAACTAGCGGGGGGTTGCCGGATACGCAGTATTTT
J gene: TRBJ2-5; clone size: .; D gene: TRBD1; V gene: TRBV5-4; CDR3 protein: CASSSTGQGAETQYF; CDR3 DNA: TGTGCCAGCAGCTCCACGGGACAGGGGGCGGAGACCCAGTACTTC
J gene: TRBJ2-3; clone size: .; D gene: TRBD2; V gene: TRBV4-3; CDR3 protein: CARGEAGGRVSTDTQYF; CDR3 DNA: TGCGCCAGAGGGGAAGCGGGGGGCCGGGTAAGCACAGATACGCAGTATTTT
J gene: TRBJ2-7; clone size: once; D gene: .; V gene: TRBV30; CDR3 protein: CAWSVHPTRNSEQYF; CDR3 DNA: TGTGCCTGGAGTGTACATCCCACTAGGAATAGCGAGCAGTACTTC
J gene: TRBJ2-3; clone size: .; D gene: TRBD1; V gene: TRBV25-1; CDR3 protein: CASSPQGAGTDTQYF; CDR3 DNA: TGTGCCAGCTCCCCACAGGGGGCGGGAACAGATACGCAGTATTTT
J gene: TRBJ2-7; clone size: few; D gene: .; V gene: TRBV5-5; CDR3 protein: CASSILPGAGEQYF; CDR3 DNA: TGTGCCAGCAGCATCCTCCCGGGGGCGGGGGAGCAGTACTTC
J gene: TRBJ2-7; clone size: .; D gene: .; V gene: TRBV20-1; CDR3 protein: CSAIGPYEQYF; CDR3 DNA: TGCAGTGCCATAGGGCCCTACGAGCAGTACTTC
J gene: TRBJ2-5; clone size: .; D gene: .; V gene: TRBV5-1; CDR3 protein: CASSFGEVQETQYF; CDR3 DNA: TGCGCCAGCAGCTTCGGGGAGGTACAAGAGACCCAGTACTTC
J gene: TRBJ2-2; clone size: .; D gene: .; V gene: TRBV5-1; CDR3 protein: CASSLIQNTGELFF; CDR3 DNA: TGCGCCAGCAGCCTGATACAGAACACCGGGGAGCTGTTTTTT
J gene: TRBJ2-7; clone size: few; D gene: .; V gene: TRBV5-1; CDR3 protein: CASSDIQGLSHEQYF; CDR3 DNA: TGCGCCAGCAGCGACATACAGGGCCTGTCGCACGAGCAGTACTTC